This section outlines one TCR beta chain sequence together with its context. Its antigen is still unknown. CD4+ cell separation produced CD45RA+ naive and CD45RA-negative memory subsets. These data originate in a study of shared clonotypes between healthy human individuals. Study-level information: Donors consisted of a couple of women and a few men between 18 and 49. Study-wide results and caveats: The naive CD4 repertoires of a few donors were compared, and roughly 5% of clonotypes were shared.

The material for each subset, its genomic DNA, was split evenly across several immunoSEQ plates. Method: immunoSEQ multiplex PCR; TCRdb's copy keeps in-frame clones and lacks some. The sample holds about 2.4 million clones, approximately 90% seen once. The TCR comes from a man between 18 and 35 years old in good health. Sequencing input: naive CD4+ T cells sorted from blood. Subset reported: CD45RA+ positively selected.

The CDR3 nucleotides read TGTGCCAGCAGCTCCTGGGACAGGGGACAAGAGACCCAGTACTTC. It specifies CASSSWDRGQETQYF. The chain has TRBV11-3 and TRBJ2-5; 10 bases are a match to TRBD1. Germline CDR1 reads SGHNT; CDR2 reads YENEEA. The V and J ends lost 4 bases and 2 bases, in that order; junction bases with no gene match: 4. This CDR3 is built from 15 residues.